Shown below are 19 T cell receptor beta chains from a single sample sequenced in a study of T cell changes during pregnancy in multiple sclerosis. Only in-frame clones appear in the TCRdb table, and some are missing; sequencing was by immunoSEQ multiplex PCR. The sample has 68,000 or so clones, around 90% seen once. The source was peripheral blood, collected in the second trimester of pregnancy. All receptors come from a female donor in good health, enrolled as a control in a pregnancy study.

V usage is TRBV5-1 and J usage is TRBJ2-7, with TRBD2 matching 8 bases. Germline values: CDR1 SGHRS, CDR2 YFSETQ. The CDR3 totals 15 residues. V shed 0 bases, J shed 7 bases, and the junction held 9 bases outside the gene matches. CDR3 coding DNA: TGCGCCAGCAGCTTGGCGGCCGGGAGGGTCGGGGAGCAGTACTTC. Amino acid sequence: CASSLAAGRVGEQYF.

In its sample, this clone was seen once. This chain joins TRBV28 and TRBJ2-7; TRBD1 might be the D (5 bases). This CDR3 contains 14 residues. V was pared by 2 bases and J by 1 base, with 9 bases between. CDR1 and CDR2 from the germline V gene are MDHEN and SYDVKM. This CDR3 reads CASSLVQGSYEQYF. The DNA for the CDR3 is TGTGCCAGCAGTTTAGTTCAGGGTTCCTACGAGCAGTACTTC.

The chain couples TRBV4-3 to TRBJ2-7; 11 bases agree with TRBD1. V lost 1 base and J lost 2; bases outside the gene matches: 7. The CDR3 is 17 residues long. The germline CDR1 and CDR2 sequences are LGHNA and YSLEER. The CDR3 loop reads CASSQAAGQGATYEQYF. For the CDR3, the DNA is TGCGCCAGCAGCCAAGCAGCAGGACAGGGGGCCACCTACGAGCAGTACTTC.

The chain couples TRBV6-4 to TRBJ2-1, with D perhaps TRBD2 (5 bases). CDR1 and CDR2 (germline): MRHNA, SNTAGT. The CDR3 is made up of 13 amino acids. Trimming pared 3 bases from V and 6 bases from J, leaving 9 bases between. As DNA, the CDR3 is TGTGCCAGCAGTGAGAGTAGCGTCAATGAGCAGTTCTTC. It is translated as CASSESSVNEQFF.

The chain's CDR3 is CASSFPAGDTDTQYF. CDR3 in DNA: TGCGCCAGCAGCTTCCCAGCGGGGGACACAGATACGCAGTATTTT. The chain uses TRBV4-1 and TRBJ2-3; TRBD2 aligns across 8 bases. Germline V lookup: CDR1 MGHRA, CDR2 YSYEKL. J was trimmed by 2 bases and V by 5 bases; bases with no gene match: 6. The CDR3 is 15 residues long.

V and J are TRBV7-8 and TRBJ1-5, with D possibly TRBD1 on 5 matching bases. The CDR3 is made up of 14 amino acids. The germline gives CDR1 SGHVS, CDR2 FQNEAQ. The V and J ends lost 0 bases and 5 bases respectively, with 8 bases between them. The CDR3 here is CASSLAGVDQPQHF. The CDR3 nucleotides are TGTGCCAGCAGCTTAGCAGGGGTGGATCAGCCCCAGCATTTT.

The J gene is TRBJ1-2, the V gene TRBV11-2; D is uncertain. The V gene's germline CDR1 is SGHAT and CDR2 FQNNGV. Trimming cost V 1 base and J 9 bases, with 6 bases left between them. The CDR3 has 11 residues. This CDR3 is CASSLGRSYTF. CDR3 DNA: TGTGCCAGCAGCTTAGGGAGGAGCTACACCTTC.

This chain connects TRBV5-1 to TRBJ2-3, with 7 bases aligning to TRBD2. With V trimmed by 1 base and J by 4 bases, 9 bases remained unmatched. Germline V gene lookup returns CDR1 SGHRS and CDR2 YFSETQ. The CDR3 has 16 residues. The CDR3 loop is CASSLLASGVPDTQYF. The CDR3 bases are TGCGCCAGCAGCTTGTTGGCTAGCGGTGTCCCAGATACGCAGTATTTT. Using reference TRBV5-1 and TRBJ2-3 for the parts outside the CDR3, the full variable domain is KAGVTQTPRYLIKTRGQQVTLSCSPISGHRSVSWYQQTPGQGLQFLFEYFSETQRNKGNFPGRFSGRQFSNSRSEMNVSTLELGDSALYLCASSLLASGVPDTQYFGPGTRLTVL.

The chain combines TRBV4-3 with TRBJ1-1, with a tentative D call TRBD1 (5 bases). The length of the CDR3 is 19 residues. Trimming removed 0 bases from V and 4 bases from J, with 24 bases in between. Germline V gives CDR1 LGHNA, CDR2 YSLEER. The CDR3 loop is CASSQDSRQRYGRGTEAFF. Here the CDR3 DNA reads TGCGCCAGCAGCCAAGACTCCCGACAGCGGTATGGGAGGGGCACTGAAGCTTTCTTT.

CDR3 sequence reads: CASSLTPSGGRETQYF. As DNA, the CDR3 is TGCGCCAGCAGCCTTACTCCTAGCGGGGGTCGGGAGACCCAGTACTTC. This chain joins TRBV5-1 and TRBJ2-5, with 10 bases matching TRBD2. Unmatched junction bases numbered 11, after V lost 4 bases and J lost 5 bases. This CDR3 is 16 amino acids long. The germline V gene encodes CDR1 SGHRS and CDR2 YFSETQ.

The sample holds one count of this clone. The chain recombines TRBV4-1 with TRBJ1-1, with D hard to call. The CDR3 has 17 amino acids. Germline-derived CDR1 and CDR2 are MGHRA and YSYEKL. V was trimmed by 1 base and J by 1 base, leaving 16 bases between them. Here the CDR3 DNA reads TGCGCCAGCAGCCAAGTATCTAGCCGAGAGAAGAACACTGAAGCTTTCTTT. Amino acids: CASSQVSSREKNTEAFF.

V is TRBV19 and J is TRBJ2-7; D is perhaps TRBD2 (5 bases). Germline CDR1 reads LNHDA; CDR2 reads SQIVND (reference sequence). The CDR3 is made up of 13 amino acids. V lost 7 bases, J lost 3 bases, and 13 bases lay in between. The CDR3 sequence: CASTPREGYEQYF. CDR3 coding DNA: TGTGCCAGTACTCCAAGAGAGGGCTACGAGCAGTACTTC.

The chain joins TRBV29-1 to TRBJ2-7; TRBD1 aligns across 9 bases. Germline V CDR1 and CDR2: SQVTM, ANQGSEA. V lost 5 bases, J lost 1 base, and 3 bases stayed unmatched. This CDR3 comprises 13 residues. CDR3 DNA: TGCAGCGTTTTACAGGGGGCATCCTACGAGCAGTACTTC. Its protein product is CSVLQGASYEQYF.

The V gene is TRBV11-2, the J gene TRBJ2-5; 10 positions match TRBD1. The J segment lost 2 bases and the V segment lost 4 bases, leaving 10 bases of the junction unmatched. CDR1 and CDR2 from the germline V gene are SGHAT and FQNNGV. The CDR3 spans 17 residues. As DNA, the CDR3 is TGTGCCAGCAGCTCAGTCTGGACAGGGGGAGTTCAAGAGACCCAGTACTTC. It translates to CASSSVWTGGVQETQYF.

The CDR3 DNA is TGCAGCGTTGAAGGCGAAGGACAGGGGGCTGAAGCTTTCTTT. It is translated as CSVEGEGQGAEAFF. V is TRBV29-1 and J is TRBJ1-1, with TRBD1 identical over 10 bases. The V segment lost 1 base and the J segment 6 bases; nucleotides outside the gene matches: 5. Germline V CDR1 and CDR2: SQVTM, ANQGSEA. This CDR3 region has 14 residues.

CDR3 bases: TGTGCCAGCAGTTTTTCGACTAGCGGGAGACTCGAGCAGTACTTC. Its protein product is CASSFSTSGRLEQYF. The chain combines TRBV27 with TRBJ2-7, with TRBD2 identical over 12 bases. V gave up 3 bases and J gave up 6 bases; unmatched junction bases: 6. The CDR3 extends over 15 amino acids. Per germline, CDR1 MNHEY and CDR2 SMNVEV (reference sequence).

This chain's CDR3 is CASRQAGLSYEQYF. CDR3 coding DNA: TGCGCCAGCAGACAAGCGGGACTCTCCTACGAGCAGTACTTC. The chain recombines TRBV5-1 with TRBJ2-7; 7 nucleotides line up with TRBD2. Losses at the gene ends were 5 bases for V and 0 bases for J; bases not matched to a gene: 5. Germline V gene lookup returns CDR1 SGHRS and CDR2 YFSETQ. This CDR3 is built from 14 residues.

V usage is TRBV6-1 and J usage is TRBJ2-6, with D possibly being TRBD1 (5 bases). CDR3 length: 15 amino acids. Germline values: CDR1 MNHNS, CDR2 SASEGT. Trimming took 2 bases from V and 1 from J, leaving 6 bases between them. In DNA form, the CDR3 reads TGTGCCAGCAGTGAATCAGGGTCTGGGGCCAACGTCCTGACTTTC. It specifies CASSESGSGANVLTF.

The chain employs TRBV18 and TRBJ2-5; the D is unclear. Trimming removed 3 bases at V and 1 base at J, with 6 bases between. This CDR3 has 13 amino acids. CDR1 is KGHSH, CDR2 LQKENI, per germline. This chain's CDR3 is CASSPQFQETQYF. CDR3 DNA sequence: TGTGCCAGCTCACCTCAGTTCCAAGAGACCCAGTACTTC. The full variable domain, its missing parts supplied by reference TRBV18 and TRBJ2-5, is NAGVMQNPRHLVRRRGQEARLRCSPMKGHSHVYWYRQLPEEGLKFMVYLQKENIIDESGMPKERFSAEFPKEGPSILRIQQVVRGDSAAYFCASSPQFQETQYFGPGTRLLVL.